What follows describes a single T cell receptor (beta chain). Its antigen is currently unknown. A quantitative 5'-RACE method, one with molecular barcodes, was used to make TCR beta libraries. TCRdb re-analysed the 5' RACE reads in MiXCR, keeping a single row per CDR3 protein. The sample yields more than 150,000 distinct CDR3 sequences, 18% seen once. These data belong to a study of CD8 T cells in ankylosing spondylitis. Study results and caveats: Matched synovial fluid from ankylosing spondylitis patients was reported to be enriched for disease-linked clones. Disease-linked clones bore a CD8+ phenotype and were relatively rare in peripheral blood. Reactive arthritis synovial fluid and blood previously showed some of these motif variants.

The CDR3 is made up of 16 amino acids. The V end was cut by 7 bases, the J end by 4 bases, with 25 bases between. Germline loops: CDR1 DFQATT, CDR2 SNEGSKA (reference sequence). The rearrangement uses TRBV20-1 and TRBJ1-1; weak D call: TRBD1 (5 bases). The sequenced sample was blood, either unsorted or a sorted T cell fraction (not recorded which). This clonotype originated in a male donor aged 10 to 35 with ankylosing spondylitis or in good health (not recorded which). Here the CDR3 DNA reads TGCAGTGTTCAGACGGTGGCACCGGGACGCGCCACTGAAGCTTTCTTT. Encoded protein: CSVQTVAPGRATEAFF.